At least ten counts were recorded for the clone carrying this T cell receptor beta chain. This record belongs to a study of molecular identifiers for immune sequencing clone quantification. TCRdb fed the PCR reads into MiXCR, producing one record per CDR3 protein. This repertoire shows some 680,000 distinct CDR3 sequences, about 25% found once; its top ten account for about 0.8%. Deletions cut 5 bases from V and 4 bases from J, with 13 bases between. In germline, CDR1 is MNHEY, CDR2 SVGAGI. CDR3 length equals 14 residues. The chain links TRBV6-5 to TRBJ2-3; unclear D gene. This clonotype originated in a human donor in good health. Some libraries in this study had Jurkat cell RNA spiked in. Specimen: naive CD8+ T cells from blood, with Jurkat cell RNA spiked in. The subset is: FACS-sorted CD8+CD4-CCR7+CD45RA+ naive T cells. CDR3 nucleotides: TGTGCCAGCAGTCTAAGTCTTGGGTCAGATACGCAGTATTTT. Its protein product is CASSLSLGSDTQYF.